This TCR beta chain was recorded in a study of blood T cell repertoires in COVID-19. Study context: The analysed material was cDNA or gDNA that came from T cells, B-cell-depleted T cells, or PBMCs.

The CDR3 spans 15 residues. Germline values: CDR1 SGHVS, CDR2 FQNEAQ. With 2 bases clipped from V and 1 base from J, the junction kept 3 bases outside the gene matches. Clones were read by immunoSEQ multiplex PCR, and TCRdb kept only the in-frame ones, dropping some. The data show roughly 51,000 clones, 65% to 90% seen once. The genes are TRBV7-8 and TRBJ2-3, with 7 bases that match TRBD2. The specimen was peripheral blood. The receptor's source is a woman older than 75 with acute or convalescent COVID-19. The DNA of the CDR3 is TGTGCCAGCAGCTTAATGGCGGGGGGCACAGATACGCAGTATTTT. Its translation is CASSLMAGGTDTQYF.